A single TCR beta chain is shown here with its context. This sample stems from a study of T cell changes during pregnancy in multiple sclerosis. CDR1 SGHVS and CDR2 FQNEAQ come from the germline V gene. This CDR3 contains 18 residues. V lost 5 bases to trimming and J lost 5 bases; unmatched junction nucleotides: 13. This table comes from immunoSEQ multiplex PCR, and its TCRdb copy is limited to in-frame clones, with some not included. The sample lists fewer than 60,000 clones, roughly 90% occurring once. This sequence joins TRBV7-8 and TRBJ2-1; TRBD2 matches at 12 bases. This TCR was sampled from a female donor with multiple sclerosis, enrolled in a pregnancy study. This material consisted of CD4+ T cells from peripheral blood mononuclear cells, taken after pregnancy. CDR3 region: CASSPRPPLAGGHNEQFF. The CDR3, as DNA: TGTGCCAGCAGCCCCCGCCCCCCTCTAGCGGGGGGGCACAATGAGCAGTTCTTC. Together with reference TRBV7-8 and TRBJ2-1, the CDR3 gives the full variable domain: GAGVSQSPRYKVAKRGQDVALRCDPISGHVSLFWYQQALGQGPEFLTYFQNEAQLDKSGLPSDRFFAERPEGSVSTLKIQRTQQEDSAVYLCASSPRPPLAGGHNEQFFGPGTRLTVL.